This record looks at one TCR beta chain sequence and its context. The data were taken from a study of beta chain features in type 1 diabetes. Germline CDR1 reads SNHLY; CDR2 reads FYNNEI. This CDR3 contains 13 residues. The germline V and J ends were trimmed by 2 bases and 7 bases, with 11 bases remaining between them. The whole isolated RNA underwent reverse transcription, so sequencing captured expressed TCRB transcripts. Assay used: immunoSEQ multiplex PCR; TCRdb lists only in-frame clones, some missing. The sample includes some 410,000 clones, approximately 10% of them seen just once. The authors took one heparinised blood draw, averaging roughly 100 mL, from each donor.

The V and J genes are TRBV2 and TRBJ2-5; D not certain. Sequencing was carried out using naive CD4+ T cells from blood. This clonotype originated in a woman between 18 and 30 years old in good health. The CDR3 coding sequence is TGTGCCAGCAGTGAATACCAAACGGGGACCCAGTACTTC. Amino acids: CASSEYQTGTQYF.